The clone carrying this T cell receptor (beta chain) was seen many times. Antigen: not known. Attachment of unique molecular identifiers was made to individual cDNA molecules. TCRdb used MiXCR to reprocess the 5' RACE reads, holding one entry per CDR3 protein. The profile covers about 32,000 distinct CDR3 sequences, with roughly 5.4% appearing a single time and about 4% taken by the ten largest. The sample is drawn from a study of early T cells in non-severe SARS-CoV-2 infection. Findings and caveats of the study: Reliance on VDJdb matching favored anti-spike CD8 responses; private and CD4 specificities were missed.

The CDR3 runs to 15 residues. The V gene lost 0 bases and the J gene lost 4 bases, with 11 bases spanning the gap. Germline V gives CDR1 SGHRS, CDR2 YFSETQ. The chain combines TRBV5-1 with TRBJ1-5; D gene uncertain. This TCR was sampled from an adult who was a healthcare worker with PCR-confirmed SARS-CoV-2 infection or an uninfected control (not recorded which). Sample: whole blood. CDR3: CASSLAGSANQPQHF. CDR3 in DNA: TGCGCCAGCAGCTTGGCCGGGTCGGCGAATCAGCCCCAGCATTTT.